This TCR beta chain was found in a study of T cell responses to AZD1222 COVID-19 vaccine. Notes on the study in general: Most donors were white British and more were female, and clonal diversity was possibly underestimated. The study found Spike-specific TCR breadth and depth rose after two AZD1222 doses. The peak T cell response came first, and repertoires were sampled only after it.

V shed 3 bases and J shed 3 bases, with 16 bases lying between them. Per germline, CDR1 SGHTS and CDR2 YDEGEE. The CDR3 totals 16 residues. The analysis combined second doses at about 4 or about 12 weeks. To note about this clone: Its specificity is not known.

Sequencing was performed with immunoSEQ multiplex PCR; in TCRdb, only in-frame clones are kept and a portion is missing. The sample includes under 200,000 clones, 90% to 95% seen only once; the top ten take 1.3%. V usage is TRBV5-8 and J usage is TRBJ1-3, with TRBD1 as a possible D gene (5 bases). Here the sequenced sample was peripheral blood, taken 28 days after the second AZD1222 dose. The receptor's source is an adult who received the AZD1222 COVID-19 vaccine. CDR3 DNA: TGTGCCAGCAGCTCCCCCGGGGCAGTTAATGGAAACACCATATATTTT. It codes for CASSSPGAVNGNTIYF.